A single sample is the source of the 29 T cell receptor beta chains below, sequenced in a study of T cell clonality in common variable immunodeficiency. Sequenced by immunoSEQ multiplex PCR; TCRdb stores in-frame clones only, minus some. The sample yields approximately 75,000 clones, without any singletons. The sample taken for sequencing was peripheral blood mononuclear cells. These receptors originate from a person between 18 and 69 years old in good health.

This clone came up many times. The read falls 3 residues short of the CDR3 end, and the missing part is taken from the germline J gene. The chain has TRBV19 and TRBJ2-3; 7 bases are a match to TRBD1. The germline CDR1 and CDR2 sequences are LNHDA and SQIVND (reference sequence). The V segment lost 3 bases and the J segment 5 bases; nucleotides outside the gene matches: 14. This CDR3 region has 17 residues. This CDR3 is CASSIPRQGVGIDTQYF. CDR3 DNA (partial): TGTGCCAGTAGTATCCCTCGACAGGGAGTGGGGATAGATACG.

This clone was counted ten times or more. The read ends 3 residues early relative to the CDR3; the germline J gene fills the gap. The chain combines TRBV28 with TRBJ2-5, with TRBD2 matching over 12 bases. In germline, CDR1 is MDHEN, CDR2 SYDVKM. V lost 6 bases, J lost 3 bases, and 8 bases stayed unmatched. The CDR3 runs to 16 residues. CDR3 amino acids: CASSPRGLAGEETQYF. The CDR3 bases that were read are TGTGCCAGCAGCCCCCGGGGACTAGCGGGTGAAGAGACC.

This clone was seen repeatedly, ten times or more. The sequence runs out 3 residues before the end of the CDR3; the remainder is reconstructed from the germline J gene. V is TRBV19 and J is TRBJ1-2; 8 bases line up with TRBD1. V was pared by 3 bases and J by 3 bases, with 9 bases of the junction left unmatched. Germline V gives CDR1 LNHDA, CDR2 SQIVND (reference sequence). CDR3 length: 16 amino acids. The chain's CDR3 is CASSIGRGRLDYGYTF. The sequenced CDR3 bases are TGTGCCAGTAGTATCGGCAGGGGGCGTCTGGACTATGGC.

This clone was recorded at least ten times. The CDR3 is cut off 3 residues early in the read; its end comes from the germline J gene. The chain uses TRBV19 and TRBJ2-4; 8 bases line up with TRBD1. The CDR3 totals 20 residues. CDR1 is LNHDA and CDR2 is SQIVND in the germline V gene (reference sequence). The junction had 14 bases not matched to a gene; V was cut back by 0 bases and J by 1 base. The CDR3 region is CASSIDRGRTGMGAKNIQYF. The DNA read from the CDR3 is TGTGCCAGTAGTATAGATCGTGGCCGGACAGGGATGGGGGCCAAAAACATT. The full variable domain, in which reference TRBV19 and TRBJ2-4 provide the parts outside the CDR3, is DGGITQSPKYLFRKEGQNVTLSCEQNLNHDAMYWYRQDPGQGLRLIYYSQIVNDFQKGDIAEGYSVSREKKESFPLTVTSAQKNPTAFYLCASSIDRGRTGMGAKNIQYFGAGTRLSVL.

This clone was recorded at least ten times. Coverage ceases 3 residues before the CDR3 finishes, and the germline J gene fills in the end. This sequence joins TRBV7-6 and TRBJ2-3, with 7 bases lining up with TRBD2. The CDR3 extends over 16 amino acids. Unmatched junction bases numbered 11, after V lost 2 bases and J lost 6 bases. Germline CDR1 SGHVS, CDR2 FNYEAQ. CDR3 bases read: TGTGCCAGCAGCTTAAGTGCAGCGGGGATTGGGGATACG. This codes for CASSLSAAGIGDT. In full, the CDR3 reads CASSLSAAGIGDTQYF.

This clone has a count of ten or more. Read coverage stops 3 residues before the CDR3 terminus; the germline J gene supplies the remainder. V and J are TRBV7-8 and TRBJ2-7; 11 nucleotides agree with TRBD2. V lost 5 bases and J lost 5; bases outside the gene matches: 8. This CDR3 comprises 15 residues. The germline gives CDR1 SGHVS, CDR2 FQNEAQ. The CDR3: CASSPRILAGDEQYF. The sequenced part of the CDR3 DNA is TGTGCCAGCAGCCCGCGAATACTAGCGGGGGACGAG.

This clone was counted ten times or more. The sequence runs out 3 residues before the end of the CDR3; the remainder is reconstructed from the germline J gene. The V and J genes are TRBV10-2 and TRBJ2-7, with D possibly being TRBD2 (6 bases). CDR1 and CDR2 (germline): WSHSY, SAAADI. This CDR3 contains 18 residues. The V gene lost 1 base and the J gene lost 0 bases, with 19 bases spanning the gap. The covered CDR3 bases are TGCGCCAGCAGTGAGTTGCCCACCACTAGCCTAACCTCCTACGAG. It codes for CASSELPTTSLTSYE. The CDR3 reads in full as CASSELPTTSLTSYEQYF.

This clone was detected ten times or more. Read sequence stops 3 residues before the CDR3 end, and the germline J gene provides the missing end. The V and J genes are TRBV20-1 and TRBJ2-1; D unclear. CDR1 and CDR2 (germline): DFQATT, SNEGSKA (reference sequence). CDR3 length: 12 amino acids. Trimming took 1 base from V and 4 from J, leaving 5 bases between them. Partial CDR3 DNA: TGCAGTGCTAGAGGGCTTTACAATGAG. Amino acid sequence: CSARGLYNE. The full CDR3 reads CSARGLYNEQFF.

This clone showed up many times. Read coverage stops 3 residues before the CDR3 terminus; the germline J gene supplies the remainder. This chain uses TRBV20-1 with TRBJ2-1, with D perhaps matching TRBD2 (5 bases). The CDR3 consists of 13 residues. V lost 6 bases, J lost 4 bases, and 13 bases lay in between. Germline-derived CDR1 and CDR2 are DFQATT and SNEGSKA (reference sequence). The CDR3 sequence: CSAVPSGYNEQFF. CDR3 DNA, as far as it was read: TGCAGTGCGGTCCCCTCGGGGTACAATGAG.

At least ten counts were recorded for this clone. With the read ending 3 residues before the CDR3 end, the germline J gene is used to fill in that end. The chain uses TRBV7-8 and TRBJ1-2; TRBD1 is a possible D gene (6 bases). The CDR3 extends over 14 amino acids. CDR1 is SGHVS and CDR2 is FQNEAQ in the germline V gene. CDR3 DNA, as far as it was read: TGTGCCAGCAGCTTAGCGCGGGGGGCGAACGGC. This translates into CASSLARGANG. The whole CDR3 is CASSLARGANGYTF.

This clone has just a few counts. The CDR3 DNA, read in part, is TGTGCCTGGAGCGACAGGGGGAATGAGCCGAATCAGCCC. It specifies CAWSDRGNEPNQP. The CDR3 in full is CAWSDRGNEPNQPQHF. This chain links TRBV30 with TRBJ1-5; 9 nucleotides align to TRBD1. The read ends 3 residues shy of where the CDR3 ends; the end is completed using the germline J gene. In germline, CDR1 is GTSNPN, CDR2 SVGIG (reference sequence). The J segment lost 4 bases and the V segment lost 3 bases, leaving 10 bases of the junction unmatched. CDR3 length: 16 residues.

This clone was detected ten times or more. The read stops 3 residues short of the end of the CDR3; the missing end is completed from the germline J gene. The rearrangement links TRBV30 to TRBJ1-5; 8 bases line up with TRBD1. The CDR3 length is 14 residues. The V and J ends lost 5 bases and 6 bases, in that order; junction bases with no gene match: 9. Germline V gives CDR1 GTSNPN, CDR2 SVGIG (reference sequence). CDR3 region: CAWATDRGGQPQHF. The part of the CDR3 DNA that was read is TGTGCCTGGGCCACAGACAGGGGAGGTCAGCCC.

This clone appeared many times. The missing CDR3 end, 3 residues past where the read stops, is filled in from the germline J gene. The V and J genes are TRBV28 and TRBJ2-7; a weak D match, TRBD2 (5 bases). V dropped 4 bases and J dropped 1 base, with 11 bases sitting between them. CDR1 and CDR2 (germline): MDHEN, SYDVKM. CDR3 length: 14 amino acids. The CDR3 protein is CASSSGLISYEQYF. CDR3 DNA, as far as it was read: TGTGCCAGCAGTTCCGGACTCATTTCCTACGAG.

This clone appeared many times. The CDR3 extends 3 residues past the end of the read, so its final part is completed from the germline J gene. This chain joins TRBV9 and TRBJ2-7; 13 positions agree with TRBD2. CDR3 size: 17 residues. The J segment lost 1 base and the V segment lost 0 bases, leaving 4 bases of the junction unmatched. Germline CDR1 reads SGDLS; CDR2 reads YYNGEE. The CDR3 loop reads CASSVGLAGGISYEQYF. The sequenced part of the CDR3 DNA is TGTGCCAGCAGCGTAGGACTAGCGGGGGGAATATCCTACGAG.

In this sample, this clone turned up a few times. The missing CDR3 end, 3 residues past where the read stops, is filled in from the germline J gene. V gene TRBV10-2 combines with J gene TRBJ1-5, with 7 bases that match TRBD1. CDR3 length: 15 residues. V lost 4 bases, J lost 6 bases, and 9 bases stayed unmatched. CDR1 and CDR2 from the germline V gene are WSHSY and SAAADI. CDR3: CASSAGQGVGQPQHF. The covered CDR3 bases are TGCGCCAGCAGTGCCGGCCAGGGGGTCGGTCAGCCC.

This clone was counted ten times or more. The CDR3 end falls 3 residues outside the read, so it is completed with the germline J gene. This chain joins TRBV11-2 and TRBJ1-2; 7 nucleotides align to TRBD1. Germline V gene data show CDR1 as SGHAT and CDR2 as FQNNGV. The CDR3 contains 14 residues. The CDR3 sequence: CASSIRQGGYGYTF. The part of the CDR3 DNA that was read is TGTGCCAGCAGCATCCGACAGGGAGGCTACGGC. Drawing the rest from reference TRBV11-2 and TRBJ1-2, the complete variable domain is EAGVAQSPRYKIIEKRQSVAFWCNPISGHATLYWYQQILGQGPKLLIQFQNNGVVDDSQLPKDRFSAERLKGVDSTLKIQPAKLEDSAVYLCASSIRQGGYGYTFGSGTRLTVV.

This clone came up many times. The CDR3 end falls 3 residues outside the read, so it is completed with the germline J gene. The V gene is TRBV5-1, the J gene TRBJ2-7; 7 bases are a match to TRBD1. In germline, CDR1 is SGHRS, CDR2 YFSETQ. The CDR3 sequence is 16 residues long. Germline trimming cut 4 bases from V and 3 bases from J; bases unmatched to any gene: 13. The part of the CDR3 DNA that was read is TGCGCCAGCAGCCCTGGGGGACAGCCGCAGTTCTACGAG. Amino acids: CASSPGGQPQFYE. In full, the CDR3 is CASSPGGQPQFYEQYF.

This clone was counted many times. The read terminates 3 residues before the CDR3 end, so the remaining end is supplied by the germline J gene. V and J are TRBV20-1 and TRBJ2-4; perhaps TRBD2 as D (6 bases). CDR3 length equals 14 residues. Germline V lookup: CDR1 DFQATT, CDR2 SNEGSKA (reference sequence). CDR3 region: CRGGTSSAKNIQYF. The sequenced part of the CDR3 DNA is TGCAGGGGGGGAACTAGTTCAGCCAAAAACATT.

This clone was picked up many times. The DNA ends 3 residues before the CDR3 does, and the rest of the CDR3 is filled in from the germline J gene. The chain employs TRBV19 and TRBJ1-1; D possibly corresponds to TRBD1 (6 bases). This CDR3 spans 15 amino acids. V lost 7 bases, J lost 0 bases, and 15 bases lay in between. In germline, CDR1 is LNHDA, CDR2 SQIVND (reference sequence). The CDR3 sequence: CASIGAGAMNTEAFF. The part of the CDR3 DNA that was read is TGTGCCAGTATAGGGGCAGGGGCGATGAACACTGAA.

This clone has at least ten counts. The read falls 3 residues short of the CDR3 end, and the missing part is taken from the germline J gene. The V call is TRBV5-1, the J call TRBJ1-2; no definite D call. Trimming removed 2 bases from V and 6 bases from J, with 11 bases in between. Germline V gene lookup returns CDR1 SGHRS and CDR2 YFSETQ. The CDR3 runs to 13 residues. The CDR3: CASSFEQRNGYTF. CDR3 DNA, as far as it was read: TGCGCCAGCAGCTTCGAACAGAGGAATGGC.

This clone came up many times. The read gets to within 3 residues of the CDR3 end, and the germline J gene fills in the rest. The chain carries TRBV6-2 or TRBV6-3 and TRBJ2-5, with TRBD1 matching over 10 bases. CDR1 and CDR2 from the germline V gene are MNHEY and SVGEGT. This CDR3 is built from 14 residues. With V trimmed by 5 bases and J by 5 bases, 5 bases remained unmatched. Incomplete CDR3 DNA: TGTGCCAGCAGTAGACAGGGGGCGGGGGAGACC. Amino acid sequence: CASSRQGAGET. The full CDR3 protein is CASSRQGAGETQYF.

This clone was seen repeatedly, ten times or more. With the read ending 3 residues before the CDR3 end, the germline J gene is used to fill in that end. V and J are TRBV20-1 and TRBJ2-7; 7 nucleotides line up with TRBD1. Trimming took 5 bases from V and 5 from J; bases not matched to a gene: 15. Germline V gene data show CDR1 as DFQATT and CDR2 as SNEGSKA (reference sequence). The CDR3 runs to 15 residues. CDR3 sequence reads: CSALGRQGPRDEQYF. CDR3 DNA, as far as it was read: TGCAGTGCTTTAGGGCGACAGGGACCCCGGGACGAG.

This clone was recorded at least ten times. Read sequence stops 3 residues before the CDR3 end, and the germline J gene provides the missing end. V gene TRBV20-1 combines with J gene TRBJ2-1; D is possibly TRBD2 (6 bases). The CDR3 has 10 amino acids. The germline V gene encodes CDR1 DFQATT and CDR2 SNEGSKA (reference sequence). The ends were cut back, 6 bases at V and 7 bases at J, with 7 bases in the middle. The CDR3 protein is CSAAGNEQFF. The part of the CDR3 DNA that was read is TGCAGTGCGGCGGGGAATGAG.

Worth noting for this clone: The read terminates 3 residues ahead of where the CDR3 ends, so the germline J gene completes it. This chain uses TRBV19 with TRBJ1-5; D unresolved. The CDR3 length is 14 residues. V lost 2 bases and J 6 bases, leaving 11 bases between the germline ends. Germline V gene lookup returns CDR1 LNHDA and CDR2 SQIVND (reference sequence). Here the CDR3 reads CASSILGFGQPQHF. The CDR3 bases that were read are TGTGCCAGTAGTATATTAGGGTTCGGTCAGCCC.

This clone was seen repeatedly, ten times or more. The read terminates 3 residues ahead of where the CDR3 ends, so the germline J gene completes it. The V and J genes are TRBV7-2 and TRBJ2-1; weak D call: TRBD2 (6 bases). The V and J ends lost 5 bases and 6 bases respectively, with 11 bases between them. CDR3 size: 13 residues. Germline loops: CDR1 SGHTA, CDR2 FQGNSA. Partial CDR3 DNA: TGTGCCAGCAGCACCGGGACTTTCAATGAG. Translation: CASSTGTFNE. The CDR3 as a whole reads CASSTGTFNEQFF.

This clone was observed at least ten times. Read coverage stops 3 residues before the CDR3 terminus; the germline J gene supplies the remainder. The rearrangement joins TRBV20-1 to TRBJ2-7, with D perhaps matching TRBD1 (6 bases). Trimming removed 3 bases from V and 3 bases from J, with 12 bases in between. Germline CDR1 reads DFQATT; CDR2 reads SNEGSKA (reference sequence). The CDR3 extends over 13 amino acids. The CDR3 region is CSARDSSGYEQYF. Partial CDR3 DNA: TGCAGTGCTAGGGACAGTTCGGGCTACGAG.

This clone was detected ten times or more. From the germline J gene comes the end of the CDR3, since the read stops 3 residues before it. The V call is TRBV7-3, the J call TRBJ1-2, with 8 nucleotides matching TRBD1. With 4 bases clipped from V and 2 bases from J, the junction kept 6 bases outside the gene matches. The CDR3 has 15 amino acids. The germline V gene has CDR1 SGHTA and CDR2 FQGTGA. The DNA read from the CDR3 is TGTGCCAGCAGCTCGGGGACAGGAAAAAACTATGGC. Translation: CASSSGTGKNYG. The CDR3 as a whole reads CASSSGTGKNYGYTF.

This clone was seen repeatedly, ten times or more. Partial CDR3 DNA: TGCAGTGCTAGAGACAAACAGGGAATCTATGGC. Encoded protein: CSARDKQGIYG. The entire CDR3 is CSARDKQGIYGYTF. The chain combines TRBV20-1 with TRBJ1-2, with D perhaps matching TRBD1 (6 bases). The DNA ends 3 residues before the CDR3 does, and the rest of the CDR3 is filled in from the germline J gene. Germline V gives CDR1 DFQATT, CDR2 SNEGSKA (reference sequence). This CDR3 has 14 amino acids. Between the trimmed V and J ends, which lost 0 bases and 4 bases, there was a span of 12 bases.

The table lists this clone with many counts. The observed sequence ends 3 residues before the CDR3 terminus, with the missing tail filled in from the germline J gene. This sequence joins TRBV23-1 and TRBJ1-5; D remains unclear. TRBV23-1 is an ORF; its function is uncertain. Trimming cost V 4 bases and J 2 bases, with 9 bases left between them. The CDR3 covers 14 residues. CDR3 bases read: TGCGCCAGCAGTCTCGGGGTTGGCAATCAGCCC. This codes for CASSLGVGNQP. The full CDR3 protein is CASSLGVGNQPQHF.